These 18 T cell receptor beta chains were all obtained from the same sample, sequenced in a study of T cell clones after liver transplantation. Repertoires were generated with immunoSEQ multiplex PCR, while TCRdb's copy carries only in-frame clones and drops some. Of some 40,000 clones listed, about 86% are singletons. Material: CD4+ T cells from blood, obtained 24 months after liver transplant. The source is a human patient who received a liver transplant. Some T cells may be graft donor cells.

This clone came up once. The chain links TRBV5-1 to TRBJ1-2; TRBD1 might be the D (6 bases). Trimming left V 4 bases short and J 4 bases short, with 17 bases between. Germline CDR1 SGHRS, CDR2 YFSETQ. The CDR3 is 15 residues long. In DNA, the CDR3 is TGCGCCAGCAGCCCGATCGGCGGACAGACCTATGGCTACACCTTC. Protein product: CASSPIGGQTYGYTF.

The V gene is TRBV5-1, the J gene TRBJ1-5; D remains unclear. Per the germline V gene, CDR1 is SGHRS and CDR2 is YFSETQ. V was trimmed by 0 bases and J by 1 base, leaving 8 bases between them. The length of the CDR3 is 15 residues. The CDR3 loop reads CASSLGGTSNQPQHF. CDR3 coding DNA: TGCGCCAGCAGCTTGGGAGGTACAAGCAATCAGCCCCAGCATTTT.

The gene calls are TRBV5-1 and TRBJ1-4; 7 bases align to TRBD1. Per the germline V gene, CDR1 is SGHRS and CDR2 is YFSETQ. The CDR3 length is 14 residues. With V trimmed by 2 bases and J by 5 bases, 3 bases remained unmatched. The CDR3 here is CASSLGGQNEKLFF. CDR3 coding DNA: TGCGCCAGCAGCTTAGGGGGCCAAAATGAAAAACTGTTTTTT.

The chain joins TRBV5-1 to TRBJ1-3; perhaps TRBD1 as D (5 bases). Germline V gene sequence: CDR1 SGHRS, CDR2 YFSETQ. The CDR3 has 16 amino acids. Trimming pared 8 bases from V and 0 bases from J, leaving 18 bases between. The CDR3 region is CASSTGTVVSGNTIYF. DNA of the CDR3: TGCGCCAGTTCCACCGGGACCGTCGTCTCTGGAAACACCATATATTTT. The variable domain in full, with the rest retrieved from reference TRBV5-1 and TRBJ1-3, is KAGVTQTPRYLIKTRGQQVTLSCSPISGHRSVSWYQQTPGQGLQFLFEYFSETQRNKGNFPGRFSGRQFSNSRSEMNVSTLELGDSALYLCASSTGTVVSGNTIYFGEGSWLTVV.

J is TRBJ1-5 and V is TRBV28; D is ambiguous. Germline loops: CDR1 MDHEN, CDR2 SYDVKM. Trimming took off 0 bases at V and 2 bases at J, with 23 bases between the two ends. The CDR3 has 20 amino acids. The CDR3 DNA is TGTGCCAGCAGTTTATGGGGGAAAACCTGGAAATCTAGAGGCAATCAGCCCCAGCATTTT. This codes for CASSLWGKTWKSRGNQPQHF.

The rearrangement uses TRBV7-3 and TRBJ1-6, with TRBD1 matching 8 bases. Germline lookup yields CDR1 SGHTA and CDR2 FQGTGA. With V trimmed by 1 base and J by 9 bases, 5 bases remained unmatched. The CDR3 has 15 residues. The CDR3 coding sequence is TGTGCCAGCAGCTTAATCCCAGGGGGCGGTTCACCCCTCCACTTT. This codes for CASSLIPGGGSPLHF. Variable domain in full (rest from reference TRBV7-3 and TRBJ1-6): GAGVSQTPSNKVTEKGKYVELRCDPISGHTALYWYRQSLGQGPEFLIYFQGTGAADDSGLPNDRFFAVRPEGSVSTLKIQRTERGDSAVYLCASSLIPGGGSPLHFGNGTRLTVT.

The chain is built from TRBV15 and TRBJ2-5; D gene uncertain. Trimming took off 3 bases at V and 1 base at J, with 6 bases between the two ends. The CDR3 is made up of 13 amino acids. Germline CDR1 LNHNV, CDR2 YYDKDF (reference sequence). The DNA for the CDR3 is TGTGCCACCAGCAGGTCCAGCCAAGAGACCCAGTACTTC. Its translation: CATSRSSQETQYF. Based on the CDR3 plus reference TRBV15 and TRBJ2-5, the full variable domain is DAMVIQNPRYQVTQFGKPVTLSCSQTLNHNVMYWYQQKSSQAPKLLFHYYDKDFNNEADTPDNFQSRRPNTSFCFLDIRSPGLGDTAMYLCATSRSSQETQYFGPGTRLLVL.

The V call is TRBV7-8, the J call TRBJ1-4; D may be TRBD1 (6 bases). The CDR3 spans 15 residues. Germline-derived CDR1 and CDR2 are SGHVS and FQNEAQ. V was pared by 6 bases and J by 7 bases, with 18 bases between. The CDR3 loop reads CASSFNWGRSEKLFF. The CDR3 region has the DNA TGTGCCAGCAGTTTTAACTGGGGGCGGAGTGAAAAACTGTTTTTT. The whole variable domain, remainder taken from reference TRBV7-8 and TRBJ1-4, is GAGVSQSPRYKVAKRGQDVALRCDPISGHVSLFWYQQALGQGPEFLTYFQNEAQLDKSGLPSDRFFAERPEGSVSTLKIQRTQQEDSAVYLCASSFNWGRSEKLFFGSGTQLSVL.

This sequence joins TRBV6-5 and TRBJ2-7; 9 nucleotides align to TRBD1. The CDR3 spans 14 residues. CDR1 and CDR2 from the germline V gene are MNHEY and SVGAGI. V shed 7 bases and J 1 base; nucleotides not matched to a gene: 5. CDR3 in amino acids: CASTPGTGSYEQYF. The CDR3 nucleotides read TGTGCCAGCACCCCTGGGACAGGGTCCTACGAGCAGTACTTC.

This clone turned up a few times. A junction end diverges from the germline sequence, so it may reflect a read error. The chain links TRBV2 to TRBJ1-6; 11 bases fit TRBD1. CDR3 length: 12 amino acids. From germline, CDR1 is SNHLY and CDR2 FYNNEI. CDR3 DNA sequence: TGTGCCAGCAGTGAAGATAGGACAGGGGGCAACTTT. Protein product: CASSEDRTGGNF. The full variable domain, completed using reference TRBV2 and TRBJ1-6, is EPEVTQTPSHQVTQMGQEVILRCVPISNHLYFYWYRQILGQKVEFLVSFYNNEISEKSEIFDDQFSVERPDGSNFTLKIRSTKLEDSAMYFCASSEDRTGGNFGNGTRLTVT.

CDR3: CASSLGGSEAFF. CDR3 bases: TGTGCCAGCAGCTTAGGTGGTTCTGAAGCTTTCTTT. The chain employs TRBV7-6 and TRBJ1-1; no firm D call. This CDR3 has 12 amino acids. Trimming cost V 1 base and J 6 bases, with 6 bases left between them. Germline V gene lookup returns CDR1 SGHVS and CDR2 FNYEAQ.

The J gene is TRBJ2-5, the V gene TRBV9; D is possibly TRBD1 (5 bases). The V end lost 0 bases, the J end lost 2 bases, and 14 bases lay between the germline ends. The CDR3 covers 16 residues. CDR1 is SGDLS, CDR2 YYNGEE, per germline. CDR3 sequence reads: CASSVEAGWVQETQYF. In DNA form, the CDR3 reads TGTGCCAGCAGCGTAGAGGCAGGGTGGGTTCAAGAGACCCAGTACTTC.

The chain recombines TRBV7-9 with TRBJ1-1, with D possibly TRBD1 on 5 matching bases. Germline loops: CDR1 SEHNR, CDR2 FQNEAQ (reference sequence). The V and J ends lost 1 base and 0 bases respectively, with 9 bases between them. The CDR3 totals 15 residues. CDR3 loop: CASSLVGGVNTEAFF. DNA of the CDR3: TGTGCCAGCAGCTTAGTCGGAGGGGTGAACACTGAAGCTTTCTTT. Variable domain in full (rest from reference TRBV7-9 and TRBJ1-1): DTGVSQNPRHKITKRGQNVTFRCDPISEHNRLYWYRQTLGQGPEFLTYFQNEAQLEKSRLLSDRFSAERPKGSFSTLEIQRTEQGDSAMYLCASSLVGGVNTEAFFGQGTRLTVV.

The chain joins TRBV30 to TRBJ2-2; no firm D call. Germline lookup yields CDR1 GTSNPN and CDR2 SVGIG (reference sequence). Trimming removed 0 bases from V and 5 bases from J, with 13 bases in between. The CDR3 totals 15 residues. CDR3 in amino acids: CAWSVLGRKTGELFF. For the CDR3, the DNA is TGTGCCTGGAGTGTACTGGGAAGGAAGACCGGGGAGCTGTTTTTT.

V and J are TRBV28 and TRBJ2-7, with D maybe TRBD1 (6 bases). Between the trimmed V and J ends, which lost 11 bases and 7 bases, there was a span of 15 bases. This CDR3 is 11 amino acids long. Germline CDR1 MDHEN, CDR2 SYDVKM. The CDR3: CAAQRGREQYF. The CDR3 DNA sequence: TGTGCCGCCCAGAGGGGGAGAGAGCAGTACTTC.

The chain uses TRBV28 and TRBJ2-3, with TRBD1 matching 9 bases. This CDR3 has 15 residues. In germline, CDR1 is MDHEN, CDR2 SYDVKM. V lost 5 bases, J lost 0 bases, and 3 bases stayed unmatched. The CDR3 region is CASSPQGASTDTQYF. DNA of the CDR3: TGTGCCAGCAGTCCACAGGGGGCTAGCACAGATACGCAGTATTTT.

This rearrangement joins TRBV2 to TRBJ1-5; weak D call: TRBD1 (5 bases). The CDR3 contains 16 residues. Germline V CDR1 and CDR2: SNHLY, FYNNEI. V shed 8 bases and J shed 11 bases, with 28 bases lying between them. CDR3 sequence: CASRTSLGGGPGAQHF. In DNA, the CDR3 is TGTGCCAGCCGGACATCTCTTGGCGGTGGCCCGGGGGCCCAGCATTTT.

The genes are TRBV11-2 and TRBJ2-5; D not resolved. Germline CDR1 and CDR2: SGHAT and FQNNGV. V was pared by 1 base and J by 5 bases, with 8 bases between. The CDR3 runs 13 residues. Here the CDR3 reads CASSLVLGETQYF. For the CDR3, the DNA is TGTGCCAGCAGCTTAGTTCTGGGGGAGACCCAGTACTTC.